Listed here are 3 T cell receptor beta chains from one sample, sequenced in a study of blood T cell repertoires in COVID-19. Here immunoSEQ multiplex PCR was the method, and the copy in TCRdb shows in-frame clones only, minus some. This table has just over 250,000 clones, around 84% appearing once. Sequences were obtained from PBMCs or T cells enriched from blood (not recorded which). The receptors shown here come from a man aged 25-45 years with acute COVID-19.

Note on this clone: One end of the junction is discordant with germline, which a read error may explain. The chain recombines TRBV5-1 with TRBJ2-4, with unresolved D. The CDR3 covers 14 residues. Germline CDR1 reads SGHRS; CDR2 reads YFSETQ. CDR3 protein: CASSSTVIQNIQYF. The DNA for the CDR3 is TGTGCCAGCTCGTCCACAGTAATCCAAAACATTCAGTACTTC.

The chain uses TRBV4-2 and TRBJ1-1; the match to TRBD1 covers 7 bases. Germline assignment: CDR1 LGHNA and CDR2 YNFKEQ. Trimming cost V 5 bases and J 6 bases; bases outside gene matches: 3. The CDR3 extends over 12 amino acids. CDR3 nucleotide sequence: TGTGCCAGCAGCTCGGACAGGTCTGAAGCTTTCTTT. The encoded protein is CASSSDRSEAFF.

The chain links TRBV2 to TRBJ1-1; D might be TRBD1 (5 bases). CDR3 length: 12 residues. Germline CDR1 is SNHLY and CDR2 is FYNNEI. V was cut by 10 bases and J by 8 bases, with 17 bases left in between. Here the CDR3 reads CAIQGEVAEAFF. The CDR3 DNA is TGTGCCATCCAGGGTGAAGTAGCCGAAGCTTTCTTT.